This record looks at one T cell receptor beta chain sequence and its context. Antigen unknown. The PCR employed 60 Vbeta primers together with 13 Jbeta primers. The repertoire was sequenced with immunoSEQ multiplex PCR; TCRdb's copy has only in-frame clones and lacks some. The sample has about 140,000 clones, around three quarters seen once; the top ten hold 2.5% to 3.5%. These data are taken from a study of cytomegalovirus exposure and HLA in healthy donors. Findings of the study overall: A later analysis linked a missense DCLRE1C variant to TCR beta V- and J-gene trimming. Among the sequence variants, a highly shared cluster was likely an artifact of sequencing. Available immune exposure information covered CMV serostatus only. According to an earlier analysis, most TCR beta V segments yielded productive rearrangements about 87% or about 30% of the time.

Germline V gene lookup returns CDR1 SEHNR and CDR2 FQNEAQ (reference sequence). Trimming stripped 5 bases from V and 3 bases from J, with 8 bases between. CDR3 length: 13 amino acids. V and J are TRBV7-9 and TRBJ1-5; D not certain. The source of this sequence is a man aged 35 to 55 in good health and CMV-seronegative. Specimen: PBMCs. DNA of the CDR3: TGTGCCAGCAGCCACGGAGACAATCAGCCCCAGCATTTT. Amino acid sequence: CASSHGDNQPQHF.